The 32 T cell receptor beta chains given below trace back to one sample, sequenced in a study of T cells after yellow fever vaccination. Via MiXCR, TCRdb re-called the 5' RACE reads, giving one row per CDR3 protein. The data show 300,000 to 450,000 distinct CDR3 sequences, with 6.2% seen just once and approximately 16% held by the top ten. Sequenced material: PBMCs, taken 5 days after the yellow fever booster vaccination. Every receptor here comes from a young man who received the YFV17D yellow fever vaccine.

The V gene is TRBV27, the J gene TRBJ2-2; possible D gene TRBD2, 6 bases. Germline lookup yields CDR1 MNHEY and CDR2 SMNVEV (reference sequence). The CDR3 covers 16 residues. V was shortened by 6 bases and J by 1 base, with 15 bases between the two germline ends. DNA for the CDR3: TGTGCCAGCAGGAGGGAGATTAGCGGGAACACCGGGGAGCTGTTTTTT. Translating it yields CASRREISGNTGELFF.

In this sample, this clonotype turned up many times. The rearrangement joins TRBV25-1 to TRBJ2-7; 11 bases line up with TRBD2. This CDR3 spans 16 amino acids. Trimming removed 4 bases from V and 0 bases from J; junction bases left unmatched: 5. Germline-derived CDR1 and CDR2 are MGHDK and SYGVNS. Here the CDR3 DNA reads TGTGCCAGCAGTGGTTTAGCGGGAGGGAGCTCCTACGAGCAGTACTTC. Encoded protein: CASSGLAGGSSYEQYF.

This clonotype was seen a few times. This rearrangement joins TRBV19 to TRBJ2-2, with D hard to call. The CDR3 runs 13 residues. CDR1 LNHDA and CDR2 SQIVND come from the germline V gene (reference sequence). With 1 base removed from V and 3 bases from J, the gap between germline ends came to 3 bases. CDR3: CASSIGDTGELFF. CDR3 DNA: TGTGCCAGTAGTATAGGCGACACCGGGGAGCTGTTTTTT. Variable domain in full (rest from reference TRBV19 and TRBJ2-2): DGGITQSPKYLFRKEGQNVTLSCEQNLNHDAMYWYRQDPGQGLRLIYYSQIVNDFQKGDIAEGYSVSREKKESFPLTVTSAQKNPTAFYLCASSIGDTGELFFGEGSRLTVL.

This clonotype has just a few counts. The chain carries TRBV7-2 and TRBJ2-5, with 8 bases fitting TRBD2. In germline, CDR1 is SGHTA, CDR2 FQGNSA. The CDR3 is 14 residues long. Trimming cost V 5 bases and J 0 bases; bases outside gene matches: 2. The CDR3 DNA is TGTGCCAGCAGCACACTAGCGGACCAAGAGACCCAGTACTTC. This codes for CASSTLADQETQYF.

The V call is TRBV6-2 or TRBV6-3, the J call TRBJ2-1; D perhaps matches TRBD2 (5 bases). V was pared by 4 bases and J by 2 bases, with 12 bases between. The CDR3 runs 15 residues. Germline CDR1 reads MNHEY; CDR2 reads SVGEGT. CDR3 sequence: CASSWTGGPYNEQFF. DNA of the CDR3: TGTGCCAGCAGTTGGACCGGCGGGCCCTACAATGAGCAGTTCTTC.

The chain joins TRBV20-1 to TRBJ2-7, with 8 bases lining up with TRBD2. The CDR3 is 17 residues long. The germline V gene encodes CDR1 DFQATT and CDR2 SNEGSKA (reference sequence). Trimming cost V 0 bases and J 7 bases; bases outside gene matches: 17. The CDR3 region has the DNA TGCAGTGCTAGAGACTTGACCGGGACTAGTGTCCTCCTGGAGCAGTACTTC. Protein: CSARDLTGTSVLLEQYF.

At least ten counts were recorded for this clonotype. J is TRBJ2-7 and V is TRBV6-6, with D uncertain. The CDR3 runs 12 residues. Looked up from germline, CDR1 is MNHNY and CDR2 is SVGAGI (reference sequence). Trimming took 4 bases from V and 6 from J, leaving 10 bases between them. This CDR3 reads CASSLTFPEQYF. The CDR3 DNA reads as TGTGCCAGCAGTTTAACATTCCCCGAGCAGTACTTC.

This clonotype was seen only a few times. The gene calls are TRBV5-1 and TRBJ2-5; D gene uncertain. The CDR3 has 13 amino acids. V was cut by 4 bases and J by 4 bases, with 11 bases left in between. Germline CDR1 is SGHRS and CDR2 is YFSETQ. CDR3 sequence: CASSPPMIETQYF. DNA of the CDR3: TGCGCCAGCAGCCCACCTATGATAGAGACCCAGTACTTC.

This clonotype was observed many times. The genes are TRBV4-3 and TRBJ2-2; no reliable D call. Germline V gene lookup returns CDR1 LGHNA and CDR2 YSLEER. V gave up 0 bases and J gave up 6 bases, with 8 bases separating them. This CDR3 has 14 amino acids. The CDR3: CASSQDGIPGELFF. The CDR3 DNA reads as TGCGCCAGCAGCCAAGATGGAATCCCCGGGGAGCTGTTTTTT.

This clonotype was seen many times. This rearrangement joins TRBV6-1 to TRBJ1-2; the match to TRBD1 covers 9 bases. With V trimmed by 6 bases and J by 2 bases, 7 bases remained unmatched. The CDR3 sequence is 15 residues long. CDR1 MNHNS and CDR2 SASEGT come from the germline V gene. CDR3 coding DNA: TGTGCCAGCAGCCGCTATGGACAGGGGAACTATGGCTACACCTTC. Its protein product is CASSRYGQGNYGYTF.

This rearrangement joins TRBV12-3 or TRBV12-4 to TRBJ2-7; a weak D match, TRBD1 (6 bases). This CDR3 region has 14 residues. Trimming stripped 1 base from V and 5 bases from J, with 12 bases between. The CDR3: CASSLGGGNDEQYF. Written as DNA, the CDR3 is TGTGCCAGCAGTTTAGGAGGGGGTAACGACGAGCAGTACTTC.

This clonotype was seen repeatedly, ten times or more. The chain couples TRBV15 to TRBJ2-7, with 7 positions matching TRBD2. CDR1 and CDR2 from the germline V gene are LNHNV and YYDKDF (reference sequence). This CDR3 comprises 15 residues. J gave up 1 base and V 0 bases, and 3 bases lay outside the gene matches. CDR3 protein: CATSRDLAESYEQYF. Here the CDR3 DNA reads TGTGCCACCAGCAGAGATCTAGCGGAATCCTACGAGCAGTACTTC.

This clonotype was detected many times. The gene calls are TRBV3-1 and TRBJ2-7; 7 bases map to TRBD2. Germline trimming cut 3 bases from V and 3 bases from J; bases unmatched to any gene: 11. In germline, CDR1 is LGHDT, CDR2 YNNKEL (reference sequence). The CDR3 loop spans 16 amino acids. CDR3 DNA sequence: TGTGCCAGCAGCCAGGCTTTCGGGAGGCAAAACTACGAGCAGTACTTC. Protein sequence: CASSQAFGRQNYEQYF.

This clonotype has more than one count but fewer than ten. The genes are TRBV4-3 and TRBJ2-3; possible D gene TRBD2, 6 bases. The CDR3 spans 16 residues. V lost 1 base and J 9 bases, leaving 20 bases between the germline ends. Germline assignment: CDR1 LGHNA and CDR2 YSLEER. The CDR3 region is CASSQGWASAIGTQYF. CDR3 nucleotide sequence: TGCGCCAGCAGCCAAGGCTGGGCTAGCGCCATAGGCACGCAGTATTTT.

The rearrangement uses TRBV7-2 and TRBJ2-5; D possibly corresponds to TRBD1 (6 bases). Trimming removed 8 bases at V and 8 bases at J, with 30 bases between. The CDR3 extends over 17 amino acids. The germline CDR1 and CDR2 sequences are SGHTA and FQGNSA. The CDR3, as DNA: TGTGCCAGCCGCGCCCTGTTGACGGGACAAACCCCGGGCACCCAGTACTTC. Translation: CASRALLTGQTPGTQYF.

A few counts support this clonotype. The chain is built from TRBV29-1 and TRBJ2-7; the D is unclear. The CDR3 has 11 residues. Germline V gives CDR1 SQVTM, CDR2 ANQGSEA. The germline V and J ends were trimmed by 7 bases and 2 bases, with 9 bases remaining between them. CDR3 residues: CSGGSTYEQYF. The CDR3 DNA sequence: TGCAGCGGTGGCAGTACCTACGAGCAGTACTTC.

The V gene is TRBV30, the J gene TRBJ1-2; D gene ambiguous. Germline CDR1 and CDR2: GTSNPN and SVGIG (reference sequence). The germline V and J ends were trimmed by 7 bases and 2 bases, with 17 bases remaining between them. This CDR3 contains 14 residues. The CDR3 sequence is CASTLDVGNYGYTF. The DNA of the CDR3 is TGTGCCTCCACCCTAGACGTGGGGAACTATGGCTACACCTTC.

This clonotype was found a few times. This rearrangement joins TRBV7-2 to TRBJ2-1, with unresolved D. Germline V CDR1 and CDR2: SGHTA, FQGNSA. V was trimmed by 1 base and J by 0 bases, leaving 10 bases between them. The CDR3 totals 16 residues. The DNA for the CDR3 is TGTGCCAGCAGCTTAGTGGGCGTTAGCTCCTACAATGAGCAGTTCTTC. It is translated as CASSLVGVSSYNEQFF.

This clonotype was found a few times. This chain links TRBV5-4 with TRBJ2-2; D gene unclear. The CDR3 spans 15 residues. CDR1 is SGHNT, CDR2 YYREEE, per germline (reference sequence). Trimming took off 0 bases at V and 5 bases at J, with 11 bases between the two ends. The CDR3 sequence: CASSLAGWKTGELFF. Here the CDR3 DNA reads TGTGCCAGCAGCTTGGCAGGATGGAAAACCGGGGAGCTGTTTTTT.

The chain recombines TRBV7-2 with TRBJ1-1; 10 bases line up with TRBD1. Germline trimming cut 4 bases from V and 5 bases from J; bases unmatched to any gene: 10. The CDR3 has 16 amino acids. Germline CDR1 reads SGHTA; CDR2 reads FQGNSA. CDR3: CASSSRLGQGSTEAFF. The CDR3 coding sequence is TGTGCCAGCAGCTCCCGTTTGGGACAGGGGTCGACTGAAGCTTTCTTT. The full variable domain, in which reference TRBV7-2 and TRBJ1-1 provide the parts outside the CDR3, is GAGVSQSPSNKVTEKGKDVELRCDPISGHTALYWYRQSLGQGLEFLIYFQGNSAPDKSGLPSDRFSAERTGGSVSTLTIQRTQQEDSAVYLCASSSRLGQGSTEAFFGQGTRLTVV.

The V and J genes are TRBV29-1 and TRBJ1-1; maybe TRBD1 (5 bases). The CDR3 covers 13 residues. V dropped 5 bases and J dropped 8 bases, with 18 bases sitting between them. The germline CDR1 and CDR2 sequences are SQVTM and ANQGSEA. CDR3 DNA sequence: TGCAGCGTTTTATCTGGGGGGATTCTGGAAGCTTTCTTT. Encoded protein: CSVLSGGILEAFF.

This clonotype has a handful of counts. The chain has TRBV5-1 and TRBJ2-7; possibly TRBD2 for D (5 bases). V was pared by 7 bases and J by 0 bases, with 20 bases between. The CDR3 contains 16 residues. Germline V gives CDR1 SGHRS, CDR2 YFSETQ. The CDR3 sequence: CASFPPRGGPSYEQYF. The CDR3, as DNA: TGCGCCAGCTTCCCCCCCCGTGGCGGGCCCTCCTACGAGCAGTACTTC. Based on the CDR3 plus reference TRBV5-1 and TRBJ2-7, the full variable domain is KAGVTQTPRYLIKTRGQQVTLSCSPISGHRSVSWYQQTPGQGLQFLFEYFSETQRNKGNFPGRFSGRQFSNSRSEMNVSTLELGDSALYLCASFPPRGGPSYEQYFGPGTRLTVT.

The rearrangement links TRBV25-1 to TRBJ2-7, with 7 bases lining up with TRBD1. The V segment lost 0 bases and the J segment 6 bases; nucleotides outside the gene matches: 5. Germline CDR1 reads MGHDK; CDR2 reads SYGVNS. The CDR3 runs 14 residues. The CDR3 coding sequence is TGTGCCAGCAGTGAATATAACCACAGGGGCGAGCAGTACTTC. Protein product: CASSEYNHRGEQYF.

This clonotype showed up just a few times. The rearrangement links TRBV12-3 or TRBV12-4 to TRBJ1-5; weak D call: TRBD1 (5 bases). The CDR3 consists of 15 residues. Trimming removed 7 bases at V and 2 bases at J, with 15 bases between. DNA of the CDR3: TGTGCCAGCACCCTCAGGTGGGGGGGCAATCAGCCCCAGCATTTT. Translation gives CASTLRWGGNQPQHF.

This clonotype was observed a handful of times. The CDR3 coding sequence is TGTGCCAGCAGCTTTTCAGCGGGAGGTTCCTACAATGAGCAGTTCTTC. Its translation: CASSFSAGGSYNEQFF. The chain carries TRBV13 and TRBJ2-1; 9 nucleotides line up with TRBD2. V gave up 3 bases and J gave up 1 base; unmatched junction bases: 4. CDR3 length: 16 residues. The V gene's germline CDR1 is PRHDT and CDR2 FYEKMQ (reference sequence).

This clonotype was detected a few times. The chain links TRBV11-2 to TRBJ2-3; D is unclear. The CDR3 covers 15 residues. The V gene lost 5 bases and the J gene lost 0 bases, with 12 bases spanning the gap. Looked up from germline, CDR1 is SGHAT and CDR2 is FQNNGV. The CDR3 DNA is TGTGCCAGCAGCATTCCGAGGTCTAGCACAGATACGCAGTATTTT. This codes for CASSIPRSSTDTQYF.

The chain employs TRBV30 and TRBJ2-1; 7 bases line up with TRBD2. This CDR3 is built from 14 residues. The germline V gene encodes CDR1 GTSNPN and CDR2 SVGIG (reference sequence). Germline trimming cut 0 bases from V and 8 bases from J; bases unmatched to any gene: 7. The CDR3 reads CAWSVPRLAHEQFF. CDR3 nucleotide sequence: TGTGCCTGGAGTGTCCCGCGACTAGCACATGAGCAGTTCTTC.

This clonotype came up many times. J is TRBJ2-5 and V is TRBV12-3 or TRBV12-4, with no clear D. This CDR3 comprises 13 residues. V was pared by 4 bases and J by 0 bases, with 6 bases between. The DNA of the CDR3 is TGTGCCAGCAGTTCTACGTACCAAGAGACCCAGTACTTC. As protein: CASSSTYQETQYF.

This clonotype has at least ten counts. This chain connects TRBV7-2 to TRBJ2-7; the D gene is possibly TRBD1 (5 bases). Germline V gene data show CDR1 as SGHTA and CDR2 as FQGNSA. Trimming took off 0 bases at V and 1 base at J, with 7 bases between the two ends. This CDR3 has 14 amino acids. The CDR3 DNA sequence: TGTGCCAGCAGCTTAGCACAGGCTTCCTACGAGCAGTACTTC. This codes for CASSLAQASYEQYF.

This clonotype was found many times. J is TRBJ2-2 and V is TRBV24-1; D uncertain. The CDR3 has 13 residues. V was pared by 5 bases and J by 4 bases, with 7 bases between. From germline, CDR1 is KGHDR and CDR2 SFDVKD. CDR3 loop: CATSGLITGELFF. Written as DNA, the CDR3 is TGTGCCACCAGTGGCCTTATCACCGGGGAGCTGTTTTTT.

This clonotype was seen a few times. The chain recombines TRBV29-1 with TRBJ1-1, with no clear D. This CDR3 contains 11 residues. The V end was cut by 4 bases, the J end by 7 bases, with 10 bases between. Germline V gives CDR1 SQVTM, CDR2 ANQGSEA. CDR3: CSVVGVGEAFF. The DNA for the CDR3 is TGCAGCGTTGTAGGTGTAGGTGAAGCTTTCTTT.

V and J are TRBV24-1 and TRBJ2-1, with a weak D call TRBD1 (6 bases). This CDR3 is built from 14 residues. The germline V gene has CDR1 KGHDR and CDR2 SFDVKD. The V gene lost 12 bases and the J gene lost 0 bases, with 14 bases spanning the gap. CDR3 protein: CAAGASSSYNEQFF. CDR3 nucleotide sequence: TGTGCCGCAGGGGCATCGAGCTCCTACAATGAGCAGTTCTTC.